Following are 8 T cell receptor beta chains from one sample sequenced in a study of lymphopenia after photon versus proton radiotherapy. The method was immunoSEQ multiplex PCR; TCRdb's version includes in-frame clones alone and lacks a portion of them. The sample yields 20,000 to 25,000 clones, 85% seen once. Sequenced material: peripheral blood, taken from a patient treated with photon-based radiotherapy. All receptors derive from a man in his fifties or sixties with pancreatic cancer.

The chain links TRBV15 to TRBJ2-7; 8 bases map to TRBD1. This CDR3 is 14 amino acids long. V dropped 4 bases and J dropped 4; count of bases not matched to a gene: 6. The germline V gene encodes CDR1 LNHNV and CDR2 YYDKDF (reference sequence). CDR3 nucleotide sequence: TGTGCCACCAGCACAGGGGGCGGACAATACGAGCAGTACTTC. Encoded protein: CATSTGGGQYEQYF.

The gene calls are TRBV18 and TRBJ1-1; perhaps TRBD1 as D (5 bases). The CDR3 runs to 13 residues. V was cut by 4 bases and J by 1 base, with 7 bases left in between. The germline V gene encodes CDR1 KGHSH and CDR2 LQKENI. CDR3 sequence (DNA): TGTGCCAGCTCACTCGGACAGAACACTGAAGCTTTCTTT. Amino acids: CASSLGQNTEAFF.

The chain links TRBV19 to TRBJ1-4; D is perhaps TRBD1 (6 bases). The CDR3 loop spans 15 amino acids. CDR1 and CDR2 from the germline V gene are LNHDA and SQIVND (reference sequence). V lost 6 bases to trimming and J lost 5 bases, with 16 bases between them. CDR3 DNA: TGTGCCAGTAGGTACCGACCGAGGGGGAATGAAAAACTGTTTTTT. It translates to CASRYRPRGNEKLFF.

This clone was recorded once. The chain combines TRBV11-2 with TRBJ1-1; D is ambiguous. The germline gives CDR1 SGHAT, CDR2 FQNNGV. This CDR3 has 13 amino acids. With 3 bases removed from V and 1 base from J, the gap between germline ends came to 6 bases. The CDR3 nucleotides read TGTGCCAGCAGCTTTAGCCGGAACACTGAAGCTTTCTTT. This encodes CASSFSRNTEAFF.

This clone showed up just once. The chain joins TRBV7-9 to TRBJ1-6; tentative D call: TRBD1 (5 bases). Looked up from germline, CDR1 is SEHNR and CDR2 is FQNEAQ (reference sequence). This CDR3 is built from 14 residues. The V gene lost 5 bases and the J gene lost 9 bases, with 14 bases spanning the gap. In nucleotides, the CDR3 is TGTGCCAGCAGCCTCCTCGGGGCAAGTTCACCCCTCCACTTT. Translating it yields CASSLLGASSPLHF.

With regard to this clone: An end of the junction does not agree with germline; a read error may underlie this. The V gene is TRBV30, the J gene TRBJ2-5, with 11 bases lining up with TRBD2. Per the germline V gene, CDR1 is GTSNPN and CDR2 is SVGIG (reference sequence). This CDR3 has 15 amino acids. As DNA, the CDR3 is TGTGCCGGGAGTTCGGTAGCGGGGGGGCTCGAGACCCAGTACTTC. Encoded protein: CAGSSVAGGLETQYF.

This clone was seen a single time. This chain uses TRBV6-5 with TRBJ1-1, with D unresolved. CDR3 length equals 10 residues. CDR1 and CDR2 from the germline V gene are MNHEY and SVGAGI. Deletions cut 7 bases from V and 11 bases from J, with 11 bases between. CDR3 region: CASTGMRAFF. The CDR3, as DNA: TGTGCCAGCACTGGGATGAGGGCTTTCTTT.

The V call is TRBV19, the J call TRBJ1-3; TRBD1 is a possible D gene (5 bases). The CDR3 consists of 14 residues. Germline assignment: CDR1 LNHDA and CDR2 SQIVND (reference sequence). The V end lost 6 bases, the J end lost 0 bases, and 9 bases lay between the germline ends. CDR3: CASSRGGSGNTIYF. DNA of the CDR3: TGTGCCAGTAGCCGGGGGGGCTCTGGAAACACCATATATTTT.